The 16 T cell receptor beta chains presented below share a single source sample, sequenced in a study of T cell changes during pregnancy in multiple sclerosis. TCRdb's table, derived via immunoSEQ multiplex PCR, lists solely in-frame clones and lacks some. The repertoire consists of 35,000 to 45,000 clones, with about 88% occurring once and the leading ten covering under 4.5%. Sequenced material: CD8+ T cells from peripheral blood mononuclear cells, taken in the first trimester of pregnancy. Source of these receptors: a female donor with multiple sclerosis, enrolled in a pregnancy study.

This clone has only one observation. CDR3 in DNA: TGCGCCAGCAGACTTGGACAGGGCGACGAGCAGTACTTC. Amino acids: CASRLGQGDEQYF. The chain employs TRBV4-1 and TRBJ2-7; 8 bases match TRBD1. V trimming: 6 bases; J trimming: 5 bases; junction bases outside the gene matches: 6. Germline values: CDR1 MGHRA, CDR2 YSYEKL. This CDR3 has 13 residues.

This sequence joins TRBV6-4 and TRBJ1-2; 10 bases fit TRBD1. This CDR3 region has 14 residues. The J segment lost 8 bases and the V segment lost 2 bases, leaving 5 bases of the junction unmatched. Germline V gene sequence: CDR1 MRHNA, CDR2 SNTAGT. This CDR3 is CASSDHGTGEGYTF. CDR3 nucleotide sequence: TGTGCCAGCAGTGACCACGGGACAGGGGAAGGCTACACCTTC.

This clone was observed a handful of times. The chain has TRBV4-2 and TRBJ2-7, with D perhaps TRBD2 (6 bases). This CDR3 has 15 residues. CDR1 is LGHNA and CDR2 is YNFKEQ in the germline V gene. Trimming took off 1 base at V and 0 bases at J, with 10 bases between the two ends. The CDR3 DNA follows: TGTGCCAGCAGCCAAGCCCGGGACTCCTCCTACGAGCAGTACTTC. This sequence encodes CASSQARDSSYEQYF.

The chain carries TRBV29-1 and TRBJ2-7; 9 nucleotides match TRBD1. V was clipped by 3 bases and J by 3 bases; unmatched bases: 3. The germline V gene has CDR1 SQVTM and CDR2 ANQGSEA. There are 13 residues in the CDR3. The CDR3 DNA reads TGCAGCGTTGAGGGGGACAGGGACTACGAGCAGTACTTC. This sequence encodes CSVEGDRDYEQYF.

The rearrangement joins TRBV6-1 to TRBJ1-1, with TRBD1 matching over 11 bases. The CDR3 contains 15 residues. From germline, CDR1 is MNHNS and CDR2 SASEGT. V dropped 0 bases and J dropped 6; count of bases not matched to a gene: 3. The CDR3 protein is CASSEARTGGPEAFF. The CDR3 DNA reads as TGTGCCAGCAGTGAAGCCCGGACAGGGGGCCCTGAAGCTTTCTTT.

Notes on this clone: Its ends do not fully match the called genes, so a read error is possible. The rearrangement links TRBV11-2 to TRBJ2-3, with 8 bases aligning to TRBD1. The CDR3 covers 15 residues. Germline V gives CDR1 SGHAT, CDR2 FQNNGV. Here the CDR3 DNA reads TGTGCCTCTCAGACCGGGACAGGTCCTTCACTCATGCCCCTATTT. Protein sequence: CASQTGTGPSLMPLF.

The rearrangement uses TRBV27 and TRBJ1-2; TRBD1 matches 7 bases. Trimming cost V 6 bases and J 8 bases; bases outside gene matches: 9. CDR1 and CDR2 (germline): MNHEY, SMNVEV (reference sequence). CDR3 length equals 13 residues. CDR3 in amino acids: CASSYLTGKGYTF. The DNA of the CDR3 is TGTGCCAGCAGCTACCTGACAGGGAAAGGCTACACCTTC.

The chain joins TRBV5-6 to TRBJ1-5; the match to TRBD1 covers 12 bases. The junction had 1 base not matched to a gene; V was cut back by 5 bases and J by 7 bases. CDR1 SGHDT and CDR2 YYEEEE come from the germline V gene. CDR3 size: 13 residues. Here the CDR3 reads CASSGTGGQPQHF. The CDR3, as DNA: TGTGCCAGCAGTGGGACAGGGGGCCAGCCCCAGCATTTT.

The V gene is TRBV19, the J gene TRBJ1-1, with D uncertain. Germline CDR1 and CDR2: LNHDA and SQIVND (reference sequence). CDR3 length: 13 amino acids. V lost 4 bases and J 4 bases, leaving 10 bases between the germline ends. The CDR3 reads CASSTGGGTEAFF. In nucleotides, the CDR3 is TGTGCCAGTAGTACCGGCGGTGGCACTGAAGCTTTCTTT.

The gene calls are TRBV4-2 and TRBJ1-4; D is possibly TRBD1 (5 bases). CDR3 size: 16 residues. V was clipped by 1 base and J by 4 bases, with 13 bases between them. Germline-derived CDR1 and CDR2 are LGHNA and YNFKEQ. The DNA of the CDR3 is TGTGCCAGCAGCCAAGCGCCTCGGGGGGGTAATGAAAAACTGTTTTTT. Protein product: CASSQAPRGGNEKLFF.

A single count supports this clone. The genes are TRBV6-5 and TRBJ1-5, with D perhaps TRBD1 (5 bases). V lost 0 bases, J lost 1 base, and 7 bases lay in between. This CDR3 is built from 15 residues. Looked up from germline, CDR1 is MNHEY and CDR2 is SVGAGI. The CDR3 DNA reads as TGTGCCAGCAGTTACTCTAAGGGGAGCAATCAGCCCCAGCATTTT. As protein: CASSYSKGSNQPQHF.

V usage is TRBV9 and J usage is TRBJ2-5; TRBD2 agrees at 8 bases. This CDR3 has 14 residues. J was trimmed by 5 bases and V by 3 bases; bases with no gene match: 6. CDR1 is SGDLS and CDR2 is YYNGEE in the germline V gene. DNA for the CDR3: TGTGCCAGCAGCGAGTGGGGCGGGGGGGAGACCCAGTACTTC. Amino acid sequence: CASSEWGGGETQYF.

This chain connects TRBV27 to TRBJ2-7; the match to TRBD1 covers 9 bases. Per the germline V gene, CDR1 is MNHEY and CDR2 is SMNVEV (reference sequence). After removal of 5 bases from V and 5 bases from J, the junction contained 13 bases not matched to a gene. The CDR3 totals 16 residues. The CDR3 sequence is CASSMTGTGTFHEQYF. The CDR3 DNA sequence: TGTGCCAGCAGTATGACCGGGACAGGGACTTTCCACGAGCAGTACTTC.

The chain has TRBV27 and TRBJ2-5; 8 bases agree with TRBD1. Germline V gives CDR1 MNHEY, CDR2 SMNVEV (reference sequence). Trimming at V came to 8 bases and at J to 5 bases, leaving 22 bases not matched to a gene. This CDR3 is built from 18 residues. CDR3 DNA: TGTGCCAGCTCCAGGATAGGACAGGGCGGAAGATCCGGGGAGACCCAGTACTTC. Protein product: CASSRIGQGGRSGETQYF.

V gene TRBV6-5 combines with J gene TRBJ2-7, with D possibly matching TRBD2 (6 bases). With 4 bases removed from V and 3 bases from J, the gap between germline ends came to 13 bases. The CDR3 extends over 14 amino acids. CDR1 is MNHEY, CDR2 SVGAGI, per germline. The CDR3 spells CASSFGGSDYEQYF. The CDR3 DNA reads TGTGCCAGCAGTTTCGGAGGGTCGGACTACGAGCAGTACTTC.

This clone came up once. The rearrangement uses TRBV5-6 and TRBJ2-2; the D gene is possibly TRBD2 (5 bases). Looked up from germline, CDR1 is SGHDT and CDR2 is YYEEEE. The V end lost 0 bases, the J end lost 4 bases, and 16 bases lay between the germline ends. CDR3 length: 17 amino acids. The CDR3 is CASSLGPGLHATGELFF. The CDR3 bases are TGTGCCAGCAGCTTGGGACCCGGACTCCACGCCACCGGGGAGCTGTTTTTT.